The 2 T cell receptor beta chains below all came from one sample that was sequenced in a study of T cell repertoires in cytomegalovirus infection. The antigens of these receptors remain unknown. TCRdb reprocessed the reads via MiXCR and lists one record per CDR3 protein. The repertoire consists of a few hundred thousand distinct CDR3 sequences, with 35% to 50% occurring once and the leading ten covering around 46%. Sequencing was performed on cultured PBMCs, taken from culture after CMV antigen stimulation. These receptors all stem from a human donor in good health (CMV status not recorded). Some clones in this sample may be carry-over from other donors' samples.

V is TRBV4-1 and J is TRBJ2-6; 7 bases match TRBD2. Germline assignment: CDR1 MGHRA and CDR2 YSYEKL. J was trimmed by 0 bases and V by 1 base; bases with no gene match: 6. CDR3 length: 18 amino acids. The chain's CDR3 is CASSQVGGANSGANVLTF. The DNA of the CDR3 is TGCGCCAGCAGCCAAGTGGGAGGGGCCAACTCTGGGGCCAACGTCCTGACTTTC.

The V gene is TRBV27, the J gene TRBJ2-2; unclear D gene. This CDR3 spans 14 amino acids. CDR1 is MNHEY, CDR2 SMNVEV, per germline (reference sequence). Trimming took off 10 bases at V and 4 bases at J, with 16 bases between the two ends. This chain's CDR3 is CATQPLVATGELFF. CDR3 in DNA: TGTGCCACCCAGCCCCTAGTAGCCACCGGGGAGCTGTTTTTT.